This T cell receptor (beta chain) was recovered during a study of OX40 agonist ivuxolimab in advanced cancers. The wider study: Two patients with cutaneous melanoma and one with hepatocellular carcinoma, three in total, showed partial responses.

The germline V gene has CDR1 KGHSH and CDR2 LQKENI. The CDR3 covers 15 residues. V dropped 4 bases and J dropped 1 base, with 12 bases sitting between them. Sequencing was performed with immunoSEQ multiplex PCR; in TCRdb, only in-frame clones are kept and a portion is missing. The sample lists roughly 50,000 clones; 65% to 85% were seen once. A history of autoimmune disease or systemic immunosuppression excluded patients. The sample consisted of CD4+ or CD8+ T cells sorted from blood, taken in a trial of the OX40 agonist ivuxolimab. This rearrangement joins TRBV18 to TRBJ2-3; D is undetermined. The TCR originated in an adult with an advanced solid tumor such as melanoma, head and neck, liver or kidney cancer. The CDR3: CASSLSDPRTDTQYF. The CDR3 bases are TGTGCCAGCTCACTTAGTGACCCCCGCACAGATACGCAGTATTTT.